This T cell receptor beta chain emerged from a study of Graves' ophthalmopathy and Graves' hyperthyroidism. Findings and caveats of the study: A majority of expanded thyroid clonotypes exceeding 0.001 frequency were likewise present in blood. Ophthalmopathy progression was predicted with around 71% sensitivity and approximately 72% specificity.

Amplified TCR beta CDR3 regions were obtained using RNA transcripts as template. RT-PCR in the first round used HTBI primers; a second-round multiplex PCR followed. One entry per CDR3 protein results from TCRdb running MiXCR on the multiplex PCR reads. In the table there are around 340,000 distinct CDR3 sequences, 17% of which are singletons. This clonotype was observed many times. The antigen is unknown. CDR3 length: 15 residues. The V and J ends lost 1 base and 2 bases respectively, with 8 bases between them. The V gene's germline CDR1 is SEHNR and CDR2 FQNEAQ (reference sequence). This TCR was recovered from an adult man with Graves' ophthalmopathy. The rearrangement links TRBV7-9 to TRBJ2-2; D is unresolved. Input material: peripheral blood. DNA for the CDR3: TGTGCCAGCAGCTTAGTTTCCTATAACACCGGGGAGCTGTTTTTT. The encoded protein is CASSLVSYNTGELFF.